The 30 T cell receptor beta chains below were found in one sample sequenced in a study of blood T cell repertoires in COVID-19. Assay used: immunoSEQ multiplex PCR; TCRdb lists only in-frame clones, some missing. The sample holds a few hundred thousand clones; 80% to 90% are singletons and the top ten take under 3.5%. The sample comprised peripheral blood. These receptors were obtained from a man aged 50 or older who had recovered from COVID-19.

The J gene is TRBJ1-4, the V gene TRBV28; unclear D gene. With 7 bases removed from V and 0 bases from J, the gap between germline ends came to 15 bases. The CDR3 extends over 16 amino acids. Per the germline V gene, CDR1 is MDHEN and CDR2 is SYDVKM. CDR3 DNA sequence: TGTGCCAGCATCCCAAGCACAGTTGCAACTAATGAAAAACTGTTTTTT. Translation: CASIPSTVATNEKLFF.

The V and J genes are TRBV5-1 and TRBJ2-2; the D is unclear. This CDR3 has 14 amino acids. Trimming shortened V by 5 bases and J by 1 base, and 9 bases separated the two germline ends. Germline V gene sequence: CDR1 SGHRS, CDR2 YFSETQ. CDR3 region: CASRGVMNTGELFF. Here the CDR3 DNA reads TGCGCCAGCAGGGGCGTGATGAACACCGGGGAGCTGTTTTTT.

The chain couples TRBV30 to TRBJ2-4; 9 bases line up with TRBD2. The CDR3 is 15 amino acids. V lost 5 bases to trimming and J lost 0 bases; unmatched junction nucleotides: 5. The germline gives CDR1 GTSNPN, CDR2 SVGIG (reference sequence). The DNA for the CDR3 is TGTGCCTGGGAAGCGGGAGGACTAGCCAAAAACATTCAGTACTTC. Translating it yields CAWEAGGLAKNIQYF.

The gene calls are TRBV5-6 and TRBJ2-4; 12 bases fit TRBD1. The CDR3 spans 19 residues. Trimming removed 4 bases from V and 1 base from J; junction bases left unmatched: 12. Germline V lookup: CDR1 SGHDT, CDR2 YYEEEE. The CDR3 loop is CASSLPGQGAPKAKNIQYF. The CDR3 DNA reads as TGTGCCAGCAGCCTTCCGGGACAGGGGGCGCCTAAGGCCAAAAACATTCAGTACTTC. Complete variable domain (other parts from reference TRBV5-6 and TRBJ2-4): DAGVTQSPTHLIKTRGQQVTLRCSPKSGHDTVSWYQQALGQGPQFIFQYYEEEERQRGNFPDRFSGHQFPNYSSELNVNALLLGDSALYLCASSLPGQGAPKAKNIQYFGAGTRLSVL.

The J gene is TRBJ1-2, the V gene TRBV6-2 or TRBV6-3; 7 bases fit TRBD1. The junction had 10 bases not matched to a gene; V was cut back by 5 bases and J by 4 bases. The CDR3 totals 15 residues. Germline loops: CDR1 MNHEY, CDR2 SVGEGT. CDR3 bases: TGTGCCAGCAGTGGAAGACAGGGTTTGAGCTATGGCTACACCTTC. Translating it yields CASSGRQGLSYGYTF.

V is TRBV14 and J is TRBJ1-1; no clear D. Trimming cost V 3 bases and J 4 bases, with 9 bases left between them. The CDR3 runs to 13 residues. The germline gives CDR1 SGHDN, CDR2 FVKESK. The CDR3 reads CASSHRLSTEAFF. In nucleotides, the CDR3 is TGTGCCAGCAGCCACCGCTTGAGCACTGAAGCTTTCTTT. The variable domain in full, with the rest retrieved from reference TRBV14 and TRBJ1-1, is EAGVTQFPSHSVIEKGQTVTLRCDPISGHDNLYWYRRVMGKEIKFLLHFVKESKQDESGMPNNRFLAERTGGTYSTLKVQPAELEDSGVYFCASSHRLSTEAFFGQGTRLTVV.

The CDR3 loop is CASSSQGRPQHF. The CDR3, as DNA: TGTGCCAGCAGCTCCCAGGGAAGGCCCCAGCATTTT. The gene calls are TRBV11-2 and TRBJ1-5; D perhaps matches TRBD1 (5 bases). In germline, CDR1 is SGHAT, CDR2 FQNNGV. The CDR3 runs 12 residues. Trimming cost V 4 bases and J 9 bases, with 10 bases left between them.

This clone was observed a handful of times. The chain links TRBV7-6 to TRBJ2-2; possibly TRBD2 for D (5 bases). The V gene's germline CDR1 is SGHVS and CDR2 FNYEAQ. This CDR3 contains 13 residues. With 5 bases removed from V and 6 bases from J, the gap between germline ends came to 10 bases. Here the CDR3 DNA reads TGTGCCAGCAGCCCTGAGGGCGCCGGGGAGCTGTTTTTT. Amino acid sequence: CASSPEGAGELFF.

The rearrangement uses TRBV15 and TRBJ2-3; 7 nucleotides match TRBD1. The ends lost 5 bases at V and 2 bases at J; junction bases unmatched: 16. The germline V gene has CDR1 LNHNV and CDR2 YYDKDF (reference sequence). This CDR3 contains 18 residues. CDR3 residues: CATSPRGTGAALTDTQYF. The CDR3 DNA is TGTGCCACCAGCCCCCGGGGCACAGGGGCCGCCCTCACAGATACGCAGTATTTT.

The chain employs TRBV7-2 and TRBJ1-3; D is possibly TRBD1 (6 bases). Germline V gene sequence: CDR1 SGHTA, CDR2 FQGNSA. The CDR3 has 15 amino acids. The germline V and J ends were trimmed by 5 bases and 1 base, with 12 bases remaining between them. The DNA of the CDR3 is TGTGCCAGCAGCCGTACGGACAGTTCTGGAAACACCATATATTTT. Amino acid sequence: CASSRTDSSGNTIYF.

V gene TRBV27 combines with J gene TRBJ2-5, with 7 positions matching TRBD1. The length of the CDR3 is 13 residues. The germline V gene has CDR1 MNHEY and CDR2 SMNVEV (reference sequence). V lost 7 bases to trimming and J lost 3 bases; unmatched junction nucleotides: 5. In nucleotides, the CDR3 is TGTGCCAGCAAACGACAGGGAGAAGAGACCCAGTACTTC. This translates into CASKRQGEETQYF.

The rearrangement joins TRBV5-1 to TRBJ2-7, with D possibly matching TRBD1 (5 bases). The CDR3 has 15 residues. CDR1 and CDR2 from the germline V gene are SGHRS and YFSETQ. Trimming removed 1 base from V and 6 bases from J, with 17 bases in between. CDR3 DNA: TGCGCCAGCAGCTTGCGTCAGGGAAAGGTGGGCGAGCAGTACTTC. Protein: CASSLRQGKVGEQYF. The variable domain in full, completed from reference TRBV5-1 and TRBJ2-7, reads KAGVTQTPRYLIKTRGQQVTLSCSPISGHRSVSWYQQTPGQGLQFLFEYFSETQRNKGNFPGRFSGRQFSNSRSEMNVSTLELGDSALYLCASSLRQGKVGEQYFGPGTRLTVT.

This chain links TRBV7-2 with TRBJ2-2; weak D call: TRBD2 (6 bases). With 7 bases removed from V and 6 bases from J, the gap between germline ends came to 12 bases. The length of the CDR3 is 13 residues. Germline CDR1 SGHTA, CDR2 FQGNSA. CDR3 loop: CASKTSRAGELFF. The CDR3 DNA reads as TGTGCCAGCAAGACTAGTAGGGCCGGGGAGCTGTTTTTT.

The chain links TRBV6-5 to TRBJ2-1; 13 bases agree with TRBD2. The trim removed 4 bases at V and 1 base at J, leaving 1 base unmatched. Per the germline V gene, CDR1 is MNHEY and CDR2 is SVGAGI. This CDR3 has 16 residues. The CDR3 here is CASSSLAGGSYNEQFF. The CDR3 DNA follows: TGTGCCAGCAGTTCACTAGCGGGAGGGTCCTACAATGAGCAGTTCTTC.

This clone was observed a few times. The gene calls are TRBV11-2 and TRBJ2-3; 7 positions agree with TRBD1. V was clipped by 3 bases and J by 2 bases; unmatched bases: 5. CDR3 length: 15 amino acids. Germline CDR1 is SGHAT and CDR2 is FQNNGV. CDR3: CASSLGDSLTDTQYF. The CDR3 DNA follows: TGTGCCAGCAGCTTGGGGGACAGCCTCACAGATACGCAGTATTTT.

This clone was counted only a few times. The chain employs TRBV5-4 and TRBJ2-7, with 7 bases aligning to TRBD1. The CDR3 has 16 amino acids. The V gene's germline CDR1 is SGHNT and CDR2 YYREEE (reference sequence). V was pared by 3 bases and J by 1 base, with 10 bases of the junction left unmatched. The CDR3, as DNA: TGTGCCAGCAGCTCTATAGGGACAGCGACTTCCTACGAGCAGTACTTC. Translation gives CASSSIGTATSYEQYF.

The CDR3 loop is CASSLGVDAQFANYGYTF. The CDR3 DNA is TGTGCCAGCAGCCTCGGGGTAGACGCACAATTCGCAAACTATGGCTACACCTTC. The chain combines TRBV16 with TRBJ1-2; D not resolved. CDR3 length: 18 residues. V was trimmed by 4 bases and J by 2 bases, leaving 23 bases between them. Germline-derived CDR1 and CDR2 are KGHSY and FQNENV.

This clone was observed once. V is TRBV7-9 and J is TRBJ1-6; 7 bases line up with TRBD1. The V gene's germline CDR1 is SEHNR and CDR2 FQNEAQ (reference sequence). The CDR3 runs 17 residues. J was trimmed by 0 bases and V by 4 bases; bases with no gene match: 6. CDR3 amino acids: CASSWGQPSSYNSPLHF. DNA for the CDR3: TGTGCCAGCAGCTGGGGACAGCCGAGCTCCTATAATTCACCCCTCCACTTT.

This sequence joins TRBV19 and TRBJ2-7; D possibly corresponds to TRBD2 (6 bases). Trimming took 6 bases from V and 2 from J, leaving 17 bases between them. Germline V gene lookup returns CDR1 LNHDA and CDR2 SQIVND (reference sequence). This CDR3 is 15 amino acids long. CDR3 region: CASSPIGTGTYEQYF. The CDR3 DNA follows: TGTGCCAGTAGCCCAATCGGGACTGGGACCTACGAGCAGTACTTC.

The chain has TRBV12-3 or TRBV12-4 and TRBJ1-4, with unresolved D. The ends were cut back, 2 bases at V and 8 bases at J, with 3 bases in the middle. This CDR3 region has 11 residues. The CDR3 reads CASSLREKLFF. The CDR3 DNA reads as TGTGCCAGCAGTTTACGGGAAAAACTGTTTTTT.

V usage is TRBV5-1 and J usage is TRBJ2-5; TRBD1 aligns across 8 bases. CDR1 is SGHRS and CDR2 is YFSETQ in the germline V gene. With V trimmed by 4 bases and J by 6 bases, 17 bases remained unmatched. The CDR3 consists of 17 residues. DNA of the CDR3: TGCGCCAGCAGCCCGGGACAGGAAAGTGGGATAAGGAAGACCCAGTACTTC. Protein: CASSPGQESGIRKTQYF.

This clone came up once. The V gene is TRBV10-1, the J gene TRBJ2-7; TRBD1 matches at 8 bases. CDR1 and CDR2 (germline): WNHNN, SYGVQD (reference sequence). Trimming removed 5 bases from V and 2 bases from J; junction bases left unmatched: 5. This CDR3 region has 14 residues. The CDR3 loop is CASSPWTGTYEQYF. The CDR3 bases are TGCGCCAGCAGTCCCTGGACAGGGACCTACGAGCAGTACTTC.

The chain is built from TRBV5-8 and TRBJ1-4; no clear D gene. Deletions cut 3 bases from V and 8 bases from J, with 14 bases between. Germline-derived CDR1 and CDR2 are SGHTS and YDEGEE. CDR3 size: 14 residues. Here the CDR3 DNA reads TGTGCCAGCAGCTCGCGGCCGGGGTTGGAAAAACTGTTTTTT. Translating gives CASSSRPGLEKLFF.

CDR3 bases: TGTGCCAGCAGTTTTAGCGGGAGGGCCGGGGATGAGCAGTTCTTC. Its translation is CASSFSGRAGDEQFF. This chain links TRBV7-9 with TRBJ2-1, with 11 bases that match TRBD2. Germline-derived CDR1 and CDR2 are SEHNR and FQNEAQ (reference sequence). This CDR3 is 15 amino acids long. V gave up 6 bases and J gave up 8 bases; unmatched junction bases: 9.

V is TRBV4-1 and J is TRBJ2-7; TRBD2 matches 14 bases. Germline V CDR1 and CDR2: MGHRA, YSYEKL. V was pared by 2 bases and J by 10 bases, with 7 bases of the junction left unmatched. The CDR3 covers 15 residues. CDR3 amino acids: CASSQPGTSGSRQYF. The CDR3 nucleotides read TGCGCCAGCAGCCAACCCGGGACTAGCGGGAGTAGACAGTACTTC.

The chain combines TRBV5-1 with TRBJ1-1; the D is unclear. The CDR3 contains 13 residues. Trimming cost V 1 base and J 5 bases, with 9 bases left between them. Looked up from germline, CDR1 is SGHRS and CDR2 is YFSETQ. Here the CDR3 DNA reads TGCGCCAGCAGCTTGAATCAGGCTACTGAAGCTTTCTTT. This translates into CASSLNQATEAFF.

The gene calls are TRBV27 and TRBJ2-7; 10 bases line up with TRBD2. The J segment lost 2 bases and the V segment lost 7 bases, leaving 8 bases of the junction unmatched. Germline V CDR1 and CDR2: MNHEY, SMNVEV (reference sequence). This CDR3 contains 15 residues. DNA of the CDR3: TGTGCCAGCACCCCTCTAGCGGGGGCCCCCTACGAGCAGTACTTC. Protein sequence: CASTPLAGAPYEQYF.

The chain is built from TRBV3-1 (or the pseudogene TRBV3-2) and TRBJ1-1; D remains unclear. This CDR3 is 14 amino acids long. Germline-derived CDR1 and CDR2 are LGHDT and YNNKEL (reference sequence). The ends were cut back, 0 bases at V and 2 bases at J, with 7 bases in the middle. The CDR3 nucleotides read TGTGCCAGCAGCCAAGATCTCGGTAACACTGAAGCTTTCTTT. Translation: CASSQDLGNTEAFF.

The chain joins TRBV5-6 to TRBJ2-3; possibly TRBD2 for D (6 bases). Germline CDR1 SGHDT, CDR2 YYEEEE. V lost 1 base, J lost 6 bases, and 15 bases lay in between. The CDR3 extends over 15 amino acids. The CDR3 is CASSLRAGPPDTQYF. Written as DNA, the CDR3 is TGTGCCAGCAGCTTGAGGGCGGGACCCCCGGATACGCAGTATTTT.

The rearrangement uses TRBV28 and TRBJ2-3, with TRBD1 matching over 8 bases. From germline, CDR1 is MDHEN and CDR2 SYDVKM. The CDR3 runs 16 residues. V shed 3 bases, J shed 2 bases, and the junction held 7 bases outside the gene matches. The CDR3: CASSFPDREITDTQYF. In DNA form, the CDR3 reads TGTGCCAGCAGTTTCCCGGACAGGGAAATCACAGATACGCAGTATTTT.